The clone carrying this T cell receptor (beta chain) occurred many times. Antigen specificity is unknown. The V end was cut by 1 base, the J end by 5 bases, with 8 bases between. The CDR3 has 13 residues. Per the germline V gene, CDR1 is SGHNT and CDR2 is YENEEA. Via MiXCR, TCRdb re-called the 5' RACE reads, giving one row per CDR3 protein. The repertoire consists of roughly 40,000 distinct CDR3 sequences, with over 6.5% occurring once and the leading ten covering about 0.8%. The sample is drawn from a study of T-cell memory formation after mild COVID-19. As for the study in general: The two donors had largely donor-specific TCR clusters.

Study findings and constraints: Mainly in CM and EM were contracting CD4+ clones; CD8+ were in EMRA.

Sequencing was done on a sample of PBMCs or a T cell subset sorted from them (not recorded which). The chain employs TRBV11-3 and TRBJ1-1; D gene unclear. This receptor was identified in an adult who had mild COVID-19 (a few samples of this study predate the infection). Cell type and time point are not known. CDR3 region: CASSLVSRTEAFF. The DNA of the CDR3 is TGTGCCAGCAGCTTAGTAAGTCGGACTGAAGCTTTCTTT. Full variable domain (remainder filled in from reference TRBV11-3 and TRBJ1-1): EAGVVQSPRYKIIEKKQPVAFWCNPISGHNTLYWYLQNLGQGPELLIRYENEEAVDDSQLPKDRFSAERLKGVDSTLKIQPAELGDSAVYLCASSLVSRTEAFFGQGTRLTVV.